This TCR beta chain was profiled in a study of PD-1 and CTLA-4 blockade in melanoma. V was cut by 0 bases and J by 5 bases, with 13 bases left in between. The CDR3 sequence is 16 residues long. The germline V gene encodes CDR1 MNHEY and CDR2 SVGAGI. The protocol was immunoSEQ multiplex PCR, while the TCRdb copy is restricted to in-frame clones and leaves out a portion. This sample yields about 16,000 clones, of which less than 85% are seen a single time; roughly an eighth belongs to the top ten. This TCR came from a human donor with melanoma. V gene TRBV6-5 combines with J gene TRBJ1-4; maybe TRBD1 (5 bases). The material sequenced was CD8+ T cells from peripheral blood, taken from a patient given anti-PD-1 treatment. The CDR3 DNA is TGTGCCAGCAGTTACTCGACAGCCCTTTCGAATGAAAAACTGTTTTTT. It yields the protein CASSYSTALSNEKLFF.